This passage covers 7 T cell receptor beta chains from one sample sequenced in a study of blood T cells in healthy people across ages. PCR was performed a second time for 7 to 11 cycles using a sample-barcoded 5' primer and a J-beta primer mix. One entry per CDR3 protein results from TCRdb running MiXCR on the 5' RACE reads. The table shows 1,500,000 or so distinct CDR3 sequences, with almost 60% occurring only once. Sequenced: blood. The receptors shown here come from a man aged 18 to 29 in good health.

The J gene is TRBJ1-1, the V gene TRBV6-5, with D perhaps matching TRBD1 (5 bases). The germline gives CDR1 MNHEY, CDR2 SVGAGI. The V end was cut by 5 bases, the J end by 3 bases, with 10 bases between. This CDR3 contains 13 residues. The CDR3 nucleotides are TGTGCCAGCAGTCGATGGGGGTACACTGAAGCTTTCTTT. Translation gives CASSRWGYTEAFF.

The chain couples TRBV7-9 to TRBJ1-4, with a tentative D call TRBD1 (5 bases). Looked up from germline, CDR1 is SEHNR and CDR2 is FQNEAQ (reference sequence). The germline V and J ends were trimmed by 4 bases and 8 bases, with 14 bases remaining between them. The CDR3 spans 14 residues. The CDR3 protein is CASSSYGTEEKLFF. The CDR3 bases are TGTGCCAGCAGCTCCTACGGGACGGAGGAAAAACTGTTTTTT.

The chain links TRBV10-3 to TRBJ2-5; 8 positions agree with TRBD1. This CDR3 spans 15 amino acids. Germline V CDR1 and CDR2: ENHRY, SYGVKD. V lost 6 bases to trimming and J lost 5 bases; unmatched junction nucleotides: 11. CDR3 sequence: CAISGLTGGTETQYF. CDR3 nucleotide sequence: TGTGCCATCAGCGGATTAACAGGGGGAACGGAGACCCAGTACTTC.

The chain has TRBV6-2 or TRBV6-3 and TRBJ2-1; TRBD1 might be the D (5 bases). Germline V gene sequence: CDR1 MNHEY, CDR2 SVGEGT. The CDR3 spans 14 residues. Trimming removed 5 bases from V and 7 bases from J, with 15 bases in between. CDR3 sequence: CASSKIRTINEQFF. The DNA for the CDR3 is TGTGCCAGCAGTAAAATTCGGACAATTAATGAGCAGTTCTTC.

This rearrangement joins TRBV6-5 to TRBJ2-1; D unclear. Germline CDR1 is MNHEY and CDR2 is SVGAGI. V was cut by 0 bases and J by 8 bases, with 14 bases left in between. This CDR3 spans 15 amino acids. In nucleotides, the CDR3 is TGTGCCAGCAGTTACTCTGTCGGAGTGGGCGATGAGCAGTTCTTC. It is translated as CASSYSVGVGDEQFF.

The CDR3 region is CSATGTGGQGTSSQWGSMGQFF. The CDR3, as DNA: TGCAGTGCTACCGGGACAGGGGGACAAGGGACTAGTTCACAATGGGGGTCAATGGGGCAGTTCTTC. The V and J genes are TRBV20-1 and TRBJ2-1; 11 bases line up with TRBD1. The CDR3 contains 22 residues. Trimming removed 4 bases from V and 12 bases from J; junction bases left unmatched: 35. Germline CDR1 is DFQATT and CDR2 is SNEGSKA (reference sequence).

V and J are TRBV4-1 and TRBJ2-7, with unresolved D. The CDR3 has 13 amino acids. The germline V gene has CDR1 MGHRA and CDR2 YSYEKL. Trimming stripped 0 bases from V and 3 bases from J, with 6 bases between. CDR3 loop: CASSQDKIYEQYF. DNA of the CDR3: TGCGCCAGCAGCCAAGATAAGATCTACGAGCAGTACTTC.